The 22 T cell receptor beta chains given below trace back to one sample, sequenced in a study of blood T cell repertoires in COVID-19. The assay was immunoSEQ multiplex PCR, and TCRdb's table has in-frame clones only and misses some. The sample has about 260,000 clones, around 86% seen once; the top ten hold about 1.6%. The sequencing sample was made of peripheral blood. These receptors were taken from a woman aged 40 to 55 who had recovered from COVID-19.

V is TRBV4-1 and J is TRBJ2-1; TRBD1 is a possible D gene (6 bases). Trimming left V 3 bases short and J 6 bases short, with 18 bases between. Germline CDR1 is MGHRA and CDR2 is YSYEKL. The CDR3 has 16 residues. CDR3 DNA: TGCGCCAGCAGCCACGGTACAGGGTTAGCCCTCAATGAGCAGTTCTTC. It translates to CASSHGTGLALNEQFF.

For the CDR3, the DNA is TGTGCCAGCTCACCACCGGGACAGTCAGGGTACGAGCAGTACTTC. Translating it yields CASSPPGQSGYEQYF. The chain couples TRBV18 to TRBJ2-7; TRBD1 agrees at 7 bases. CDR1 KGHSH and CDR2 LQKENI come from the germline V gene. There are 15 residues in the CDR3. V trimming: 0 bases; J trimming: 4 bases; junction bases outside the gene matches: 6.

In this sample, this clone turned up once. This chain connects TRBV5-4 to TRBJ2-5; 9 bases are shared with TRBD2. The CDR3 has 15 residues. CDR1 is SGHNT and CDR2 is YYREEE in the germline V gene (reference sequence). Trimming at V came to 6 bases and at J to 5 bases, leaving 11 bases not matched to a gene. In nucleotides, the CDR3 is TGTGCCAGCACCCCTAGCGGGGCCGGGGGGGAGACCCAGTACTTC. Translating it yields CASTPSGAGGETQYF.

The chain combines TRBV23-1 with TRBJ2-3, with a tentative D call TRBD2 (5 bases). TRBV23-1 is known as an ORF, though its function is uncertain. Deletions cut 2 bases from V and 2 bases from J, with 29 bases between. The CDR3 has 21 residues. CDR3 sequence (DNA): TGCGCCAGCAGTCAACCCCAAGAACGCGCGCTAGCTATCCCTACCACAGATACGCAGTATTTT. Translated, it gives CASSQPQERALAIPTTDTQYF.

The J gene is TRBJ2-3, the V gene TRBV11-3, with D perhaps matching TRBD1 (5 bases). V was trimmed by 2 bases and J by 0 bases, leaving 9 bases between them. This CDR3 comprises 15 residues. Germline-derived CDR1 and CDR2 are SGHNT and YENEEA. The CDR3 nucleotides are TGTGCCAGCAGCTTAAGGCAGGGTAGCACAGATACGCAGTATTTT. Translation: CASSLRQGSTDTQYF.

The rearrangement joins TRBV28 to TRBJ1-6, with 7 nucleotides matching TRBD1. This CDR3 region has 14 residues. The trim removed 4 bases at V and 14 bases at J, leaving 11 bases unmatched. Germline V lookup: CDR1 MDHEN, CDR2 SYDVKM. CDR3 DNA sequence: TGTGCCAGCAGTTCCACAGGGGAAGGGTCCTCCCTCCACTTT. Its protein product is CASSSTGEGSSLHF.

This sequence joins TRBV21-1 and TRBJ1-1; TRBD1 was called by the table and not checked on the DNA. TRBV21-1 is marked as a pseudogene. This CDR3 has 18 residues. CDR3 residues: CASSKPVGGPYLNTEAFF. The CDR3 DNA reads TGTGCCAGCAGCAAACCTGTTGGGGGCCCTTACTTGAACACTGAAGCTTTCTTT.

The chain combines TRBV14 with TRBJ2-1; D unclear. Germline CDR1 and CDR2: SGHDN and FVKESK. The CDR3 length is 15 residues. V was pared by 1 base and J by 6 bases, with 13 bases between. DNA for the CDR3: TGTGCCAGCAGCCAAGTGGCAGGCCGACGCAATGAGCAGTTCTTC. Translated: CASSQVAGRRNEQFF.

This clone was detected ten times or more. The genes are TRBV12-3 or TRBV12-4 and TRBJ2-1; possible D gene TRBD1, 5 bases. Trimming shortened V by 2 bases and J by 6 bases, and 8 bases separated the two germline ends. This CDR3 has 13 amino acids. CDR3 sequence (DNA): TGTGCCAGCAGTTTATTAGACAGCAATGAGCAGTTCTTC. Its translation is CASSLLDSNEQFF.

This rearrangement joins TRBV4-3 to TRBJ1-6, with 11 bases matching TRBD1. V trimming: 3 bases; J trimming: 10 bases; junction bases outside the gene matches: 8. The CDR3 is made up of 16 amino acids. Germline loops: CDR1 LGHNA, CDR2 YSLEER. For the CDR3, the DNA is TGCGCCAGCAGCCAGGACAGGGGGCGCCTTTTATCACCCCTCCACTTT. It is translated as CASSQDRGRLLSPLHF.

The genes are TRBV2 and TRBJ1-2; D is possibly TRBD1 (5 bases). Germline V gene data show CDR1 as SNHLY and CDR2 as FYNNEI. This CDR3 region has 13 residues. V was shortened by 5 bases and J by 4 bases, with 11 bases between the two germline ends. CDR3 loop: CASSYGGSYGYTF. The CDR3 DNA reads TGTGCCAGCAGTTACGGGGGGAGCTATGGCTACACCTTC.

Only one count was recorded for this clone. V usage is TRBV10-3 and J usage is TRBJ1-1; the D gene is possibly TRBD1 (6 bases). Deletions cut 5 bases from V and 1 base from J, with 14 bases between. Germline-derived CDR1 and CDR2 are ENHRY and SYGVKD. The CDR3 is 15 residues long. In DNA, the CDR3 is TGTGCCATCAGTTCGTCGGGGGGCGGGAACACTGAAGCTTTCTTT. It is translated as CAISSSGGGNTEAFF.

A single count supports this clone. The chain employs TRBV5-1 and TRBJ1-2; D is unclear. The V end was cut by 5 bases, the J end by 4 bases, with 9 bases between. CDR1 is SGHRS and CDR2 is YFSETQ in the germline V gene. The CDR3 sequence is 12 residues long. The CDR3 DNA follows: TGCGCCAGCAGTGAGTCCGCCTATGGCTACACCTTC. As protein: CASSESAYGYTF.

This clone occurred once. The CDR3 is CASSSPWGAERTEAFF. The CDR3, as DNA: TGTGCCAGTAGTAGCCCCTGGGGCGCGGAGCGCACTGAAGCTTTCTTT. J is TRBJ1-1 and V is TRBV19; D is possibly TRBD1 (5 bases). Trimming removed 4 bases from V and 4 bases from J, with 19 bases in between. CDR1 is LNHDA and CDR2 is SQIVND in the germline V gene (reference sequence). The CDR3 runs 16 residues.

V is TRBV5-6 and J is TRBJ2-4; 9 bases are a match to TRBD1. Germline CDR1 SGHDT, CDR2 YYEEEE. This CDR3 contains 15 residues. J was trimmed by 6 bases and V by 4 bases; bases with no gene match: 8. The CDR3 DNA follows: TGTGCCAGCAGCCTGAGTCCGGGACAGGGAAACATTCAGTACTTC. It encodes CASSLSPGQGNIQYF.

The chain couples TRBV7-2 to TRBJ1-5, with TRBD1 matching over 9 bases. Germline trimming cut 7 bases from V and 6 bases from J; bases unmatched to any gene: 4. Germline V gives CDR1 SGHTA, CDR2 FQGNSA. This CDR3 is built from 13 residues. CDR3 DNA: TGTGCCAGCACCAGACAGGGGGGTCAGCCCCAGCATTTT. It translates to CASTRQGGQPQHF.

The J gene is TRBJ1-1, the V gene TRBV5-1, with TRBD1 matching over 10 bases. The V segment lost 4 bases and the J segment 8 bases; nucleotides outside the gene matches: 2. Germline-derived CDR1 and CDR2 are SGHRS and YFSETQ. The CDR3 sequence is 12 residues long. The CDR3 spells CASSPGQGEAFF. The CDR3 coding sequence is TGCGCCAGCAGCCCGGGACAGGGGGAAGCTTTCTTT.

The V call is TRBV19, the J call TRBJ1-3; D not certain. The CDR3 loop spans 12 amino acids. Trimming removed 3 bases from V and 4 bases from J, with 4 bases in between. Germline loops: CDR1 LNHDA, CDR2 SQIVND (reference sequence). CDR3 bases: TGTGCCAGTAGTATCCGGGGAAACACCATATATTTT. The encoded protein is CASSIRGNTIYF. The full variable domain, completed using reference TRBV19 and TRBJ1-3, is DGGITQSPKYLFRKEGQNVTLSCEQNLNHDAMYWYRQDPGQGLRLIYYSQIVNDFQKGDIAEGYSVSREKKESFPLTVTSAQKNPTAFYLCASSIRGNTIYFGEGSWLTVV.

The J gene is TRBJ2-5, the V gene TRBV7-3; D is perhaps TRBD2 (5 bases). V dropped 3 bases and J dropped 2 bases, with 7 bases sitting between them. The germline V gene has CDR1 SGHTA and CDR2 FQGTGA. The CDR3 has 13 amino acids. CDR3 region: CASSFRGQETQYF. As DNA, the CDR3 is TGTGCCAGCAGCTTCCGGGGACAAGAGACCCAGTACTTC.

The genes are TRBV3-1 (or the pseudogene TRBV3-2) and TRBJ2-1; unclear D gene. Germline CDR1 is LGHDT and CDR2 is YNNKEL (reference sequence). Trimming took 3 bases from V and 4 from J, leaving 7 bases between them. The CDR3 consists of 13 residues. The CDR3 nucleotides read TGTGCCAGCAGCCATGACGGGTACAATGAGCAGTTCTTC. The encoded protein is CASSHDGYNEQFF.

V is TRBV3-1 (or the pseudogene TRBV3-2) and J is TRBJ1-2; D is uncertain. CDR3 length equals 14 residues. Germline assignment: CDR1 LGHDT and CDR2 YNNKEL (reference sequence). V lost 0 bases to trimming and J lost 4 bases, with 9 bases between them. CDR3 DNA: TGTGCCAGCAGCCAAGATCGGGAGACCTATGGCTACACCTTC. Amino acid sequence: CASSQDRETYGYTF.

The V gene is TRBV7-2, the J gene TRBJ2-5; 7 bases line up with TRBD1. Germline trimming cut 5 bases from V and 5 bases from J; bases unmatched to any gene: 11. The CDR3 has 15 residues. Germline V CDR1 and CDR2: SGHTA, FQGNSA. The CDR3 protein is CASSLTTGLGETQYF. CDR3 nucleotide sequence: TGTGCCAGCAGCCTCACGACAGGGCTGGGGGAGACCCAGTACTTC.